A selection of T cell receptor beta chains follows, all from one sample in a study of blood T cell repertoires in COVID-19. Sequencing was performed with immunoSEQ multiplex PCR; in TCRdb, only in-frame clones are kept and a portion is missing. The sample holds hundreds of thousands of clones, approximately 90% seen once. Sequenced material: PBMCs or T cells enriched from blood (not recorded which). These receptors were obtained from a woman in her thirties or forties who had recovered from COVID-19. The CDR3 runs from the conserved cysteine through the conserved F or W. Part of the rows lack a size; the others show once, few, many or a class for expanded clones.

cdr3_length: 15; j_call: TRBJ2-7; clone_size: once; v_call: TRBV7-2; cdr3_aa: CASSLDYGLSYEQYF
cdr3_length: 13; j_call: TRBJ1-2; clone_size: .; v_call: TRBV12-3/TRBV12-4; cdr3_aa: CASSLARVYGYTF
cdr3_length: 17; j_call: TRBJ2-2; clone_size: .; v_call: TRBV4-3; cdr3_aa: CASSRQPPTGGTGELFF
cdr3_length: 16; j_call: TRBJ2-7; clone_size: .; v_call: TRBV5-5; cdr3_aa: CASRFGPASRSYEQYF
cdr3_length: 13; j_call: TRBJ1-1; clone_size: .; v_call: TRBV12-3/TRBV12-4; cdr3_aa: CASSGGQGSEAFF
cdr3_length: 14; j_call: TRBJ2-6; clone_size: .; v_call: TRBV11-2; cdr3_aa: CASSLYSGANVLTF
cdr3_length: 15; j_call: TRBJ1-4; clone_size: .; v_call: TRBV2; cdr3_aa: CASSGVGQGGGKLFF
cdr3_length: 16; j_call: TRBJ2-7; clone_size: .; v_call: TRBV28; cdr3_aa: CASSLPLAGGTYEQYF
cdr3_length: 14; j_call: TRBJ2-7; clone_size: once; v_call: TRBV6-6; cdr3_aa: CASRETGGAFVQYF
cdr3_length: 14; j_call: TRBJ2-4; clone_size: .; v_call: TRBV6-2/TRBV6-3; cdr3_aa: CASSQRDRGYIQYF
cdr3_length: 15; j_call: TRBJ2-7; clone_size: .; v_call: TRBV28; cdr3_aa: CASSSPGQGSYEQYF
cdr3_length: 12; j_call: TRBJ2-1; clone_size: .; v_call: TRBV29-1; cdr3_aa: CSVSEHSDEQFF
cdr3_length: 15; j_call: TRBJ1-4; clone_size: .; v_call: TRBV6-5; cdr3_aa: CASGRDSGAYEKLFF
cdr3_length: 12; j_call: TRBJ2-3; clone_size: .; v_call: TRBV29-1; cdr3_aa: CSAGVITDTQYF